Listed below are T cell receptor beta chains from one sample, sequenced in a study of shared clonotypes between healthy human individuals. Assay: immunoSEQ multiplex PCR; the TCRdb copy retains only in-frame clones and omits some. The profile shows some 1,900,000 clones, about 95% of them singletons. The sequenced sample was naive CD8+ T cells sorted from blood. These receptor sequences come from a man between 18 and 35 years old in good health. The CDR3 runs from the conserved cysteine through the conserved F or W. Each record gives: D gene, clone size, V gene, J gene, CDR3 protein, CDR3 DNA. D genes are given only for firm matches. Clone size is stated in some rows and not others, as once, few, many or a class when expanded.

.	once	TRBV30	TRBJ1-1	CAWSEGGNTEAFF	TGTGCCTGGAGTGAGGGGGGGAACACTGAAGCTTTCTTT
.	.	TRBV6-5	TRBJ2-2	CASSLSGTGELFF	TGTGCCAGCAGTCTCAGTGGCACCGGGGAGCTGTTTTTT
TRBD1	.	TRBV27	TRBJ2-2	CATGTANTGELFF	TGTGCCACAGGGACAGCGAACACCGGGGAGCTGTTTTTT
.	once	TRBV9	TRBJ2-3	CASSAWGGRGTDTQYF	TGTGCCAGCAGCGCCTGGGGGGGCAGGGGCACAGATACGCAGTATTTT
.	few	TRBV5-6	TRBJ1-1	CASSLGLNTEAFF	TGTGCCAGCAGCTTGGGTCTGAACACTGAAGCTTTCTTT
.	.	TRBV27	TRBJ1-1	CASRWTLNTEAFF	TGTGCCAGCAGATGGACACTGAACACTGAAGCTTTCTTT
TRBD2	.	TRBV4-1	TRBJ2-1	CASSPRTSTRDEQFF	TGCGCCAGCAGCCCGAGGACTAGCACCCGGGATGAGCAGTTCTTC
.	.	TRBV4-1	TRBJ2-7	CASSQEPGTLSYEQYF	TGCGCCAGCAGCCAAGAACCCGGGACACTATCCTACGAGCAGTACTTC
.	.	TRBV5-6	TRBJ1-2	CASSTTGREEYYGYTF	TGTGCCAGCAGCACCACCGGGAGAGAGGAATACTATGGCTACACCTTC
.	.	TRBV2	TRBJ1-5	CASSEASSGDQPQHF	TGTGCCAGCAGTGAAGCTTCATCGGGGGATCAGCCCCAGCATTTT
TRBD1	.	TRBV10-2	TRBJ2-7	CASGGQGYEQYF	TGCGCCAGCGGGGGACAGGGCTACGAGCAGTACTTC
.	.	TRBV11-2	TRBJ2-2	CASSTRFTNTGELFF	TGTGCCAGCAGCACTAGGTTTACGAACACCGGGGAGCTGTTTTTT
TRBD1	.	TRBV7-9	TRBJ2-3	CASSFGQGGNTQYF	TGTGCCAGCAGCTTCGGACAGGGTGGTAATACGCAGTATTTT
.	.	TRBV6-5	TRBJ1-5	CASSYREGDQPQHF	TGTGCCAGCAGTTACAGGGAAGGGGATCAGCCCCAGCATTTT
.	.	TRBV6-5	TRBJ2-7	CASSYSILGGDYEQYF	TGTGCCAGCAGTTACTCGATTCTTGGTGGGGACTACGAGCAGTACTTC
TRBD1	.	TRBV7-3	TRBJ2-7	CASSPTGGGSYEQYF	TGTGCCAGCAGCCCTACAGGGGGTGGGTCCTACGAGCAGTACTTC
.	.	TRBV6-5	TRBJ2-7	CASSWTAYEQYF	TGTGCCAGCAGTTGGACAGCCTACGAGCAGTACTTC
TRBD1	.	TRBV6-5	TRBJ1-1	CASRETGTMNTEAFF	TGTGCCAGCAGGGAGACAGGGACGATGAACACTGAAGCTTTCTTT
TRBD1	.	TRBV7-6	TRBJ2-7	CASSWGQGFYEQYF	TGTGCCAGCAGCTGGGGACAGGGGTTCTACGAGCAGTACTTC
TRBD1	.	TRBV9	TRBJ1-2	CASSTGTDFYGYTF	TGTGCCAGCAGCACCGGGACAGACTTCTATGGCTACACCTTC
TRBD1	.	TRBV4-3	TRBJ2-7	CASSQDQRGTGGYYEQYF	TGCGCCAGCAGCCAAGATCAAAGGGGGACAGGGGGTTACTACGAGCAGTACTTC
TRBD1	.	TRBV7-8	TRBJ2-7	CASSKRQGLSYEQYF	TGTGCCAGCAGCAAGAGACAGGGGCTCTCCTACGAGCAGTACTTC
.	.	TRBV10-2	TRBJ1-1	CASRLLSEAFF	TGCGCCAGCAGGCTATTATCTGAAGCTTTCTTT
TRBD1	.	TRBV6-1	TRBJ1-4	CASSEGGTGNEKLFF	TGTGCCAGCAGTGAAGGAGGGACAGGGAATGAAAAACTGTTTTTT
TRBD1	.	TRBV11-2	TRBJ2-7	CASSSGGREQYF	TGTGCCAGCAGTTCAGGGGGTCGCGAGCAGTACTTC
.	.	TRBV19	TRBJ2-1	CASSISTYNEQFF	TGTGCCAGTAGTATATCGACCTACAATGAGCAGTTCTTC
.	.	TRBV9	TRBJ1-6	CASSGEGYNSPLHF	TGTGCCAGCAGCGGCGAGGGCTATAATTCACCCCTCCACTTT
.	.	TRBV13	TRBJ1-6	CASSPAGSSYNSPLHF	TGTGCCAGCAGCCCCGCAGGGAGCTCCTATAATTCACCCCTCCACTTT
.	.	TRBV7-2	TRBJ2-7	CASSQDLDSSYEQYF	TGTGCCAGCAGCCAAGACTTGGATAGCTCCTACGAGCAGTACTTC
TRBD2	once	TRBV11-2	TRBJ2-1	CASSLDQLLAGDNEQFF	TGTGCCAGCAGCTTAGATCAATTACTAGCGGGGGACAATGAGCAGTTCTTC
.	.	TRBV9	TRBJ2-7	CASSAGGGSTYEQYF	TGTGCCAGCAGCGCGGGGGGCGGGTCGACCTACGAGCAGTACTTC
TRBD1	.	TRBV4-2	TRBJ1-4	CASSPGQENEKLFF	TGTGCCAGCAGCCCAGGACAGGAGAATGAAAAACTGTTTTTT
.	.	TRBV7-4	TRBJ1-2	CASTFEASDLYTF	TGTGCCAGCACCTTCGAAGCGTCCGACCTATACACCTTC
TRBD2	.	TRBV9	TRBJ2-1	CASSVVLSGGYNEQFF	TGTGCCAGCAGCGTAGTCCTCAGCGGGGGTTACAATGAGCAGTTCTTC
.	.	TRBV7-9	TRBJ1-2	CASSLEAGGMGGYTF	TGTGCCAGCAGCCTAGAGGCAGGAGGGATGGGTGGCTACACCTTC
.	.	TRBV27	TRBJ2-7	CASSPGYPYEQYF	TGTGCCAGCAGTCCGGGTTACCCCTACGAGCAGTACTTC
.	once	TRBV4-1	TRBJ2-7	CASSQVVSSYEQYF	TGCGCCAGCAGCCAAGTTGTAAGCTCCTACGAGCAGTACTTC
TRBD2	.	TRBV6-6	TRBJ2-5	CASLGLAGGWQETQYF	TGTGCCAGCTTAGGACTAGCGGGGGGGTGGCAAGAGACCCAGTACTTC
TRBD2	.	TRBV7-9	TRBJ2-4	CASSLPAGEGKNIQYF	TGTGCCAGCAGCTTACCGGCGGGAGAAGGGAAAAACATTCAGTACTTC
.	once	TRBV2	TRBJ2-3	CASSWMADTQYF	TGTGCCAGCAGTTGGATGGCAGATACGCAGTATTTT
.	.	TRBV28	TRBJ1-2	CASSTAQGLSYGYTF	TGTGCCAGCAGCACAGCACAGGGATTAAGCTATGGCTACACCTTC
.	.	TRBV11-3	TRBJ2-2	CASSLDIRTENTGELFF	TGTGCCAGCAGCTTAGATATCCGGACGGAGAACACCGGGGAGCTGTTTTTT
.	.	TRBV10-3	TRBJ1-1	CAIAGDTEAFF	TGTGCCATCGCGGGGGACACTGAAGCTTTCTTT
.	.	TRBV27	TRBJ2-7	CASGPTNYEQYF	TGTGCCAGCGGGCCGACTAACTACGAGCAGTACTTC
.	.	TRBV28	TRBJ2-3	CAVHEAGLNRGDTQYF	TGTGCCGTCCACGAGGCAGGCCTAAACCGAGGGGATACGCAGTATTTT
.	.	TRBV6-1	TRBJ1-2	CASSESRGDGYTF	TGTGCCAGCAGTGAAAGCAGGGGTGATGGCTACACCTTC
TRBD2	once	TRBV9	TRBJ2-5	CASSVSGGEETQYF	TGTGCCAGCAGCGTCAGCGGGGGGGAAGAGACCCAGTACTTC
TRBD2	.	TRBV7-9	TRBJ2-6	CASSPNRGGPGANVLTF	TGTGCCAGCAGCCCGAACCGGGGGGGCCCTGGGGCCAACGTCCTGACTTTC
TRBD1	.	TRBV2	TRBJ1-2	CASSGDRVTSNYGYTF	TGTGCCAGCAGTGGGGACAGGGTAACATCTAACTATGGCTACACCTTC
TRBD1	once	TRBV5-6	TRBJ2-7	CASSLGTGGYEQYF	TGTGCCAGCAGCTTGGGGACAGGGGGTTACGAGCAGTACTTC
TRBD2	.	TRBV7-8	TRBJ2-3	CASSNLAGAGDTQYF	TGTGCCAGCAGCAACTTAGCGGGAGCGGGAGATACGCAGTATTTT
TRBD1	once	TRBV19	TRBJ2-7	CASSIVPQGAKIYEQYF	TGTGCCAGTAGTATAGTCCCCCAGGGGGCGAAGATCTACGAGCAGTACTTC
.	.	TRBV28	TRBJ1-2	CASSLSERLYGYTF	TGTGCCAGCAGTTTATCTGAACGTCTCTATGGCTACACCTTC
.	.	TRBV7-9	TRBJ2-7	CASSLFSFEQYF	TGTGCCAGCAGCTTATTCAGCTTCGAGCAGTACTTC
.	few	TRBV5-6	TRBJ2-7	CASSHGNYEQYF	TGTGCCAGCAGTCACGGGAACTACGAGCAGTACTTC
.	.	TRBV9	TRBJ1-2	CASSVGGDGGYTF	TGTGCCAGCAGCGTAGGGGGTGATGGTGGCTACACCTTC
.	.	TRBV28	TRBJ2-2	CASSSPIEGPNTGELFF	TGTGCCAGCAGCTCTCCAATAGAAGGGCCGAACACCGGGGAGCTGTTTTTT